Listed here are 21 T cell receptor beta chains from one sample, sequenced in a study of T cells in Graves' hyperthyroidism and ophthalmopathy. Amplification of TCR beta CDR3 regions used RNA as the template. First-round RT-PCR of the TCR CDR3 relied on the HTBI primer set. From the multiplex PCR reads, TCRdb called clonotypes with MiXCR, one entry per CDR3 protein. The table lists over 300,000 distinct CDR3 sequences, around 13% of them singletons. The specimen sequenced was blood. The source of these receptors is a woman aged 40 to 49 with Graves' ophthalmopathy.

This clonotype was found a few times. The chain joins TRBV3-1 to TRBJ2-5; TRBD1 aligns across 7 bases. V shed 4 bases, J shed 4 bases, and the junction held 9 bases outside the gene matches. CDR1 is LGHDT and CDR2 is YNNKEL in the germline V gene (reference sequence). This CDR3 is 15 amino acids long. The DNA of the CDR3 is TGTGCCAGCAGCCGAAGGACAGGAAGAGGAGAGACCCAGTACTTC. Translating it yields CASSRRTGRGETQYF.

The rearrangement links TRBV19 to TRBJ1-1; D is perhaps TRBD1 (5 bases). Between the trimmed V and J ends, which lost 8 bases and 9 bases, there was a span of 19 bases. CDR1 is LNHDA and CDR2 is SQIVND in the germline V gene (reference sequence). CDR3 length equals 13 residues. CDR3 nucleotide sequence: TGTGCCAGTGCAACTAGGGGCGAGGTTAAAGCTTTCTTT. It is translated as CASATRGEVKAFF.

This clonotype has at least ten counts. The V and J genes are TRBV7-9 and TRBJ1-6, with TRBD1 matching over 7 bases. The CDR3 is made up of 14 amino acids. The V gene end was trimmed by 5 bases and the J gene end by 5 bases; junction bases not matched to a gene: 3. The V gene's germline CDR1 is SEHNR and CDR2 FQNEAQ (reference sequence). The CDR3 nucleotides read TGTGCCAGCAGCAGGACAGGCGATAATTCACCCCTCCACTTT. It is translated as CASSRTGDNSPLHF.

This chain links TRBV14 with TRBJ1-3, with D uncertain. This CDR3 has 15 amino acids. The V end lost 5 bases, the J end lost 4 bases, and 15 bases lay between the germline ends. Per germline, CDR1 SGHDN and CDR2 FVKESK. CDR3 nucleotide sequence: TGTGCCAGCAGCTTGAAAAGAGGATCCGGAAACACCATATATTTT. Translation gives CASSLKRGSGNTIYF.

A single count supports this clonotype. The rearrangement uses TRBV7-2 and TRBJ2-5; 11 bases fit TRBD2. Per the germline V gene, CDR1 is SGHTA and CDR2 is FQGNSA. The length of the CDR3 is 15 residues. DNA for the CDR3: TGTGCGACCGGGACTAGCGGTTTCGATCAAGAGACCCAGTACTTC. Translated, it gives CATGTSGFDQETQYF.

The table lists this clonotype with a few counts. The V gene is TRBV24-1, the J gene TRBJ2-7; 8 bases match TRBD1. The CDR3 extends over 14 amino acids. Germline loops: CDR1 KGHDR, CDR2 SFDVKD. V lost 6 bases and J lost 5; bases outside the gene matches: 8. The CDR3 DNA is TGTGCCACCAGTAAGACAGGGGATACGGACGAGCAGTACTTC. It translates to CATSKTGDTDEQYF.

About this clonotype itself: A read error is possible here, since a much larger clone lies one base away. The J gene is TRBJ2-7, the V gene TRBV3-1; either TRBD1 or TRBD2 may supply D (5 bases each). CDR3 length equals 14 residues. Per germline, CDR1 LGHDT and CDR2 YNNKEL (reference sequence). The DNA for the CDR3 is TGTGCCAGCGGCCAACCGGGACGGAGCTACGAGCAGTACTTC. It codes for CASGQPGRSYEQYF.

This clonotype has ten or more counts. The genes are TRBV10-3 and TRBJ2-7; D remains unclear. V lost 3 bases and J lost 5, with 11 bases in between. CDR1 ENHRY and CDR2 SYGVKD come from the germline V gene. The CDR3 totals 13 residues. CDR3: CAISELPGNEQYF. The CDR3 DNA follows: TGTGCCATCAGTGAACTCCCGGGCAACGAGCAGTACTTC.

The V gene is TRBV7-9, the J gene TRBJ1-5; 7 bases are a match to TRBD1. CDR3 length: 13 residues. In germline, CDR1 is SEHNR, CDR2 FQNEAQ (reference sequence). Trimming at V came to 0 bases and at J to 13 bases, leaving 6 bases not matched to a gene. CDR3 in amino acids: CASSLAIQGKQHF. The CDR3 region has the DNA TGTGCCAGCAGCTTAGCTATACAGGGGAAACAGCATTTT.

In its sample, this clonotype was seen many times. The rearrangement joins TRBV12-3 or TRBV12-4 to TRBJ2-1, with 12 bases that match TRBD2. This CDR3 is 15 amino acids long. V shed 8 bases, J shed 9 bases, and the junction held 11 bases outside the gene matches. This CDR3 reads CASQDASGGAVEQFF. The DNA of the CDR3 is TGTGCCAGCCAAGATGCTAGCGGGGGGGCGGTTGAGCAGTTCTTC.

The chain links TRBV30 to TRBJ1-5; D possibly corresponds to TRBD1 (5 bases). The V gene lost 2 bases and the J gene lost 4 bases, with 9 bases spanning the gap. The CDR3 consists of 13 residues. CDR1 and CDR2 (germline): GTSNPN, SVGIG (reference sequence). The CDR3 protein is CAWSQWGNQPQHF. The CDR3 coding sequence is TGTGCCTGGAGTCAGTGGGGGAATCAGCCCCAGCATTTT.

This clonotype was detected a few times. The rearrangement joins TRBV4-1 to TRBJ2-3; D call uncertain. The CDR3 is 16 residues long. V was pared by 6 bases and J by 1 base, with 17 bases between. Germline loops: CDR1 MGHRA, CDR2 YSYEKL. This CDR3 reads CASRQRAVQRTDTQYF. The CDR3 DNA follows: TGCGCCAGCAGGCAGCGCGCGGTACAACGCACAGATACGCAGTATTTT.

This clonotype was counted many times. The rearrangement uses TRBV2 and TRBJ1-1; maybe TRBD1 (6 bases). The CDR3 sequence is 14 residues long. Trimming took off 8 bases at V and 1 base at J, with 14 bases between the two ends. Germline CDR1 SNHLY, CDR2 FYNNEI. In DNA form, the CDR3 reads TGTGCCAGCTATGACAGGAGCCAGAACACTGAAGCTTTCTTT. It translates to CASYDRSQNTEAFF. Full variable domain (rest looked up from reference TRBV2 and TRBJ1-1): EPEVTQTPSHQVTQMGQEVILRCVPISNHLYFYWYRQILGQKVEFLVSFYNNEISEKSEIFDDQFSVERPDGSNFTLKIRSTKLEDSAMYFCASYDRSQNTEAFFGQGTRLTVV.

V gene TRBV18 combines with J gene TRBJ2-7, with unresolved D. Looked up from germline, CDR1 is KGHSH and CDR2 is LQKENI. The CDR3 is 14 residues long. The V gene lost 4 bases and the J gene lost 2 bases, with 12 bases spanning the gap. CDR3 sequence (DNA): TGTGCCAGCTCACGAACCACCGTGGCCTACGAGCAGTACTTC. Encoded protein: CASSRTTVAYEQYF.

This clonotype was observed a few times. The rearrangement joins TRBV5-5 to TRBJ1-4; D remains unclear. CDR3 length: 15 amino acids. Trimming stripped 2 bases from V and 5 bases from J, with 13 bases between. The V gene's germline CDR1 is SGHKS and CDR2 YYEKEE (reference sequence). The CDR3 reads CASSFNPGGNEKLFF. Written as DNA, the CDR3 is TGTGCCAGCAGCTTTAACCCAGGTGGAAATGAAAAACTGTTTTTT.

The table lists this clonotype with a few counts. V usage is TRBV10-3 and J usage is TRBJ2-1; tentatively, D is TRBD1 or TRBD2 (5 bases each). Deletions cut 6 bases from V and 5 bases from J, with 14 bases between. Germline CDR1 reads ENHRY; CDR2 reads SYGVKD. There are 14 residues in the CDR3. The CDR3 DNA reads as TGTGCCATCAGCGAGGGGATGGGGGACAATGAGCAGTTCTTC. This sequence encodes CAISEGMGDNEQFF.

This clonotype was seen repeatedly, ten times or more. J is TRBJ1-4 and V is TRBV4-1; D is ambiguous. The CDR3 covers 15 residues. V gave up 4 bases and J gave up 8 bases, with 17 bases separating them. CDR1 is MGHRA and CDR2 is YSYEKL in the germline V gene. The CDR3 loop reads CASSPLSESYEKLFF. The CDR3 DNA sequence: TGCGCCAGCAGCCCTTTGAGCGAAAGTTACGAAAAACTGTTTTTT.

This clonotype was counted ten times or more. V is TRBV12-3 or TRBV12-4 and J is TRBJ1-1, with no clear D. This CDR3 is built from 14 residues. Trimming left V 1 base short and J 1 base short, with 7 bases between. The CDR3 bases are TGTGCCAGCAGTTTAGGACGTCCGAACACTGAAGCTTTCTTT. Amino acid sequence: CASSLGRPNTEAFF.

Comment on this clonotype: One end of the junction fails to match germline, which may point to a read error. The CDR3 DNA follows: TGTGCTAGCAGCTTGCTGACTGGCGTACAAGAGACCCAGTACTTC. It codes for CASSLLTGVQETQYF. V is TRBV7-7 and J is TRBJ2-5; D ambiguous. The CDR3 contains 15 residues. Germline V gene lookup returns CDR1 SSHAT and CDR2 FNYEAQ (reference sequence).

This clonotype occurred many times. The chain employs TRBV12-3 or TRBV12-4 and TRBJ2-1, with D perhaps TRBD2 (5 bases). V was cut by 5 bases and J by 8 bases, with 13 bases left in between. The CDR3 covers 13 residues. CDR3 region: CASSPLGLDEQFF. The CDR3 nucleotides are TGTGCCAGCAGTCCCCTCGGACTCGATGAGCAGTTCTTC.

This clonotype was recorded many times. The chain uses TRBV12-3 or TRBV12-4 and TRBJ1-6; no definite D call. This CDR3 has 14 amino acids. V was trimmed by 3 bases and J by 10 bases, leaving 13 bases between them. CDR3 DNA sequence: TGTGCCAGCAGTTTGAAGGGAATCAAGTCACCCCTCCACTTT. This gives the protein CASSLKGIKSPLHF.